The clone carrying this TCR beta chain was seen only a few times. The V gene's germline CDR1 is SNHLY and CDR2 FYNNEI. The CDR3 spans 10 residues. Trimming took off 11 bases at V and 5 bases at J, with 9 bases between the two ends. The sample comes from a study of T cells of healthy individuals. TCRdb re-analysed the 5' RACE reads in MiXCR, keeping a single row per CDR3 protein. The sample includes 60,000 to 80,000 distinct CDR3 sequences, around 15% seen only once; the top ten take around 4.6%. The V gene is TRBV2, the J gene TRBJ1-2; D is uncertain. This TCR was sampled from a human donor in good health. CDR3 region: CACQVYGYTF. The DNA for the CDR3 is TGTGCCTGCCAGGTATATGGCTACACCTTC.